A selection of T cell receptor beta chains follows, all from one sample in a study of shared clonotypes between healthy human individuals. Sequencing was performed with immunoSEQ multiplex PCR; in TCRdb, only in-frame clones are kept and a portion is missing. The table records some 2.1 million clones, about 95% of them present only once. The sequencing input was naive CD8+ T cells sorted from blood. These receptors originate from a man aged 18 to 29 in good health. CDR3s include the opening cysteine and the closing phenylalanine or tryptophan. Each record gives: D gene, clone size, V gene, J gene, CDR3 protein, CDR3 DNA. A D gene is named only where the DNA matches it firmly. Clone size is shown for a subset of rows, as once, few, many or a class of expanded clone.

d_call: NA
clone_size: NA
v_call: TRBV6-6
j_call: TRBJ2-7
cdr3_aa: CASSYPQGSYEQYF
cdr3_nt: TGTGCCAGCAGTTACCCACAGGGCTCCTACGAGCAGTACTTC

d_call: NA
clone_size: once
v_call: TRBV11-2
j_call: TRBJ1-1
cdr3_aa: CASSLEQRLNTEAFF
cdr3_nt: TGTGCCAGCAGCTTAGAACAGAGATTGAACACTGAAGCTTTCTTT

d_call: TRBD2
clone_size: NA
v_call: TRBV5-4
j_call: TRBJ2-5
cdr3_aa: CASSLGEIAGVETQYF
cdr3_nt: TGTGCCAGCAGCTTGGGGGAAATAGCGGGAGTGGAGACCCAGTACTTC

d_call: TRBD1
clone_size: NA
v_call: TRBV11-2
j_call: TRBJ2-7
cdr3_aa: CASSWGQGVYEQYF
cdr3_nt: TGTGCCAGCAGCTGGGGACAGGGGGTCTACGAGCAGTACTTC

d_call: NA
clone_size: NA
v_call: TRBV7-3
j_call: TRBJ2-2
cdr3_aa: CASSFRPTGELFF
cdr3_nt: TGTGCCAGCAGCTTTAGGCCCACCGGGGAGCTGTTTTTT

d_call: NA
clone_size: NA
v_call: TRBV10-2
j_call: TRBJ2-7
cdr3_aa: CASSDLSRGHEQYF
cdr3_nt: TGCGCCAGCAGTGACCTGAGCAGGGGACACGAGCAGTACTTC

d_call: NA
clone_size: NA
v_call: TRBV7-6
j_call: TRBJ2-5
cdr3_aa: CASSLTFPETQYF
cdr3_nt: TGTGCCAGCAGCTTGACTTTCCCAGAGACCCAGTACTTC

d_call: TRBD2
clone_size: NA
v_call: TRBV30
j_call: TRBJ2-5
cdr3_aa: CAWASGIEETQYF
cdr3_nt: TGTGCCTGGGCTAGCGGGATTGAAGAGACCCAGTACTTC

d_call: NA
clone_size: NA
v_call: TRBV7-6
j_call: TRBJ2-2
cdr3_aa: CASSSGVTGELFF
cdr3_nt: TGTGCCAGCAGCTCGGGAGTCACCGGGGAGCTGTTTTTT

d_call: NA
clone_size: NA
v_call: TRBV4-3
j_call: TRBJ2-3
cdr3_aa: CASSQGRIELGTDTQYF
cdr3_nt: TGCGCCAGCAGCCAGGGGAGGATTGAGCTTGGCACAGATACGCAGTATTTT

d_call: NA
clone_size: NA
v_call: TRBV25-1
j_call: TRBJ2-5
cdr3_aa: CASSGTGVQETQYF
cdr3_nt: TGTGCCAGCAGTGGGACTGGGGTTCAAGAGACCCAGTACTTC

d_call: NA
clone_size: NA
v_call: TRBV7-9
j_call: TRBJ2-3
cdr3_aa: CASSLVPPKTSTDTQYF
cdr3_nt: TGTGCCAGCAGCTTAGTTCCCCCCAAGACCAGCACAGATACGCAGTATTTT

d_call: NA
clone_size: NA
v_call: TRBV5-1
j_call: TRBJ1-1
cdr3_aa: CASSLLGSTGWDTEAFF
cdr3_nt: TGCGCCAGCAGCCTGTTAGGGTCTACAGGGTGGGACACTGAAGCTTTCTTT

d_call: NA
clone_size: NA
v_call: TRBV2
j_call: TRBJ2-3
cdr3_aa: CASRADFTDTQYF
cdr3_nt: TGTGCCAGCAGAGCGGACTTCACAGATACGCAGTATTTT

d_call: NA
clone_size: NA
v_call: TRBV15
j_call: TRBJ2-7
cdr3_aa: CATSRRDWSYEQYF
cdr3_nt: TGTGCCACCAGCAGAAGAGACTGGTCCTACGAGCAGTACTTC

d_call: TRBD2
clone_size: NA
v_call: TRBV7-9
j_call: TRBJ2-5
cdr3_aa: CASSLTAGGLFETQYF
cdr3_nt: TGTGCCAGCAGCTTAACTGCGGGGGGACTCTTTGAGACCCAGTACTTC

d_call: TRBD2
clone_size: NA
v_call: TRBV4-1
j_call: TRBJ2-7
cdr3_aa: CASSHRGLAGDGEQYF
cdr3_nt: TGCGCCAGCAGCCACCGTGGACTAGCGGGAGACGGCGAGCAGTACTTC

d_call: TRBD1
clone_size: NA
v_call: TRBV4-1
j_call: TRBJ2-5
cdr3_aa: CASSQVKGTAQETQYF
cdr3_nt: TGCGCCAGCAGCCAAGTTAAAGGGACAGCTCAAGAGACCCAGTACTTC

d_call: TRBD2
clone_size: NA
v_call: TRBV30
j_call: TRBJ2-3
cdr3_aa: CAWSVGEGTDTQYF
cdr3_nt: TGTGCCTGGAGTGTCGGGGAGGGGACAGATACGCAGTATTTT

d_call: NA
clone_size: NA
v_call: TRBV28
j_call: TRBJ1-2
cdr3_aa: CASSLDPGYGYTF
cdr3_nt: TGTGCCAGCAGTTTAGACCCGGGCTATGGCTACACCTTC

d_call: NA
clone_size: once
v_call: TRBV5-4
j_call: TRBJ2-5
cdr3_aa: CASRVDRSFETQYF
cdr3_nt: TGTGCCAGCAGAGTTGACAGAAGTTTCGAGACCCAGTACTTC

d_call: NA
clone_size: NA
v_call: TRBV9
j_call: TRBJ1-2
cdr3_aa: CASSADWGGYGYTF
cdr3_nt: TGTGCCAGCAGCGCCGATTGGGGCGGCTATGGCTACACCTTC

d_call: NA
clone_size: NA
v_call: TRBV4-3
j_call: TRBJ2-7
cdr3_aa: CASSQNRDGIYEQYF
cdr3_nt: TGCGCCAGCAGCCAGAACCGGGACGGGATCTACGAGCAGTACTTC

d_call: NA
clone_size: NA
v_call: TRBV11-2
j_call: TRBJ1-2
cdr3_aa: CASSLDPAPRGYTF
cdr3_nt: TGTGCCAGCAGCTTAGATCCGGCCCCGAGGGGCTACACCTTC

d_call: TRBD2
clone_size: NA
v_call: TRBV4-3
j_call: TRBJ2-1
cdr3_aa: CASSPQRDSYNEQFF
cdr3_nt: TGCGCCAGCAGCCCCCAGCGGGACTCATACAATGAGCAGTTCTTC

d_call: NA
clone_size: NA
v_call: TRBV6-1
j_call: TRBJ2-5
cdr3_aa: CASSDFYQETQYF
cdr3_nt: TGTGCCAGCAGTGACTTCTACCAAGAGACCCAGTACTTC

d_call: NA
clone_size: once
v_call: TRBV6-4
j_call: TRBJ2-5
cdr3_aa: CASSDSMGLRQETQYF
cdr3_nt: TGTGCCAGCAGTGACTCGATGGGTCTGAGGCAAGAGACCCAGTACTTC

d_call: NA
clone_size: NA
v_call: TRBV11-2
j_call: TRBJ2-7
cdr3_aa: CASSLTGEGHEQYF
cdr3_nt: TGTGCCAGCAGCTTAACAGGGGAGGGTCACGAGCAGTACTTC

d_call: TRBD2
clone_size: NA
v_call: TRBV2
j_call: TRBJ2-1
cdr3_aa: CASSPGGTSRNEQFF
cdr3_nt: TGTGCCAGCAGCCCAGGTGGGACTAGCCGTAATGAGCAGTTCTTC

d_call: TRBD1
clone_size: once
v_call: TRBV6-5
j_call: TRBJ2-5
cdr3_aa: CASGNRGAQYF
cdr3_nt: TGTGCCAGCGGTAACAGGGGGGCCCAGTACTTC

d_call: NA
clone_size: NA
v_call: TRBV28
j_call: TRBJ2-3
cdr3_aa: CASSYRLPDTQYF
cdr3_nt: TGTGCCAGCAGTTACAGACTCCCCGATACGCAGTATTTT

d_call: TRBD1
clone_size: NA
v_call: TRBV6-1
j_call: TRBJ2-3
cdr3_aa: CASRGTGLHRDTQYF
cdr3_nt: TGTGCCAGCAGGGGGACAGGTCTTCACAGGGATACGCAGTATTTT

d_call: NA
clone_size: NA
v_call: TRBV7-6
j_call: TRBJ2-2
cdr3_aa: CASSLARDGANTGELFF
cdr3_nt: TGTGCCAGCAGCTTAGCCCGGGACGGCGCGAACACCGGGGAGCTGTTTTTT

d_call: NA
clone_size: NA
v_call: TRBV6-5
j_call: TRBJ2-3
cdr3_aa: CASSLQSTDTQYF
cdr3_nt: TGTGCCAGCAGCCTCCAGAGCACAGATACGCAGTATTTT

d_call: NA
clone_size: once
v_call: TRBV13
j_call: TRBJ2-6
cdr3_aa: CASSLKGAGANVLTF
cdr3_nt: TGTGCCAGCAGCTTGAAGGGGGCTGGGGCCAACGTCCTGACTTTC

d_call: TRBD1
clone_size: NA
v_call: TRBV11-2
j_call: TRBJ2-7
cdr3_aa: CASSLGQGAGSNEQYF
cdr3_nt: TGTGCCAGCAGCTTGGGACAGGGGGCGGGGTCGAACGAGCAGTACTTC

d_call: NA
clone_size: once
v_call: TRBV27
j_call: TRBJ2-2
cdr3_aa: CASSISNTGELFF
cdr3_nt: TGTGCCAGCAGTATCTCGAACACCGGGGAGCTGTTTTTT

d_call: NA
clone_size: NA
v_call: TRBV28
j_call: TRBJ1-3
cdr3_aa: CASRLGLDSGNTIYF
cdr3_nt: TGTGCCAGCAGATTAGGTTTGGACTCTGGAAACACCATATATTTT

d_call: TRBD1
clone_size: NA
v_call: TRBV13
j_call: TRBJ1-1
cdr3_aa: CASSGSRGGAAEAFF
cdr3_nt: TGTGCCAGCAGCGGGTCCAGGGGGGGCGCCGCTGAAGCTTTCTTT

d_call: TRBD1
clone_size: NA
v_call: TRBV28
j_call: TRBJ2-3
cdr3_aa: CASSTYGTGPADTQYF
cdr3_nt: TGTGCCAGCAGTACCTACGGGACAGGGCCGGCGGATACGCAGTATTTT

d_call: TRBD2
clone_size: NA
v_call: TRBV7-8
j_call: TRBJ2-1
cdr3_aa: CASSGLLAGDYNEQFF
cdr3_nt: TGTGCCAGCAGCGGACTACTAGCGGGAGACTACAATGAGCAGTTCTTC

d_call: NA
clone_size: NA
v_call: TRBV4-1
j_call: TRBJ1-6
cdr3_aa: CASSQGQVSPLHF
cdr3_nt: TGCGCCAGCAGCCAAGGGCAGGTTTCACCCCTCCACTTT

d_call: NA
clone_size: NA
v_call: TRBV6-5
j_call: TRBJ2-1
cdr3_aa: CASSYSNTADNEQFF
cdr3_nt: TGTGCCAGCAGTTACTCCAATACAGCAGACAATGAGCAGTTCTTC

d_call: NA
clone_size: NA
v_call: TRBV4-2
j_call: TRBJ2-3
cdr3_aa: CASSQAESTDTQYF
cdr3_nt: TGTGCCAGCAGCCAGGCCGAAAGTACAGATACGCAGTATTTT

d_call: NA
clone_size: NA
v_call: TRBV21-1
j_call: TRBJ2-1
cdr3_aa: CASSSDSDSYNEQFF
cdr3_nt: TGTGCCAGCAGCTCGGACTCGGACTCCTACAATGAGCAGTTCTTC